These T cell receptor beta chains were read from a single sample in a study of monozygotic twins with cystic fibrosis. The table came from immunoSEQ multiplex PCR; TCRdb's copy has only in-frame clones and leaves some out. The sample records approximately 20,000 clones, 95% to 98% being singletons. Sequencing used blood. All receptors come from a girl between 5 and 17 years old with cystic fibrosis. Each CDR3 is given with its conserved first and last residue. The D gene is left open where the match is weak. The size field is filled for only some rows; it gives once, few, many or a size class.

-,TRBV6-6,TRBJ2-4,-,TGTGCCTCCAACAGGGACCTGACAGCCAAAAACATTCAGTACTTC,CASNRDLTAKNIQYF
TRBD1,TRBV25-1,TRBJ2-1,-,TGTGCCAGCAGGGGGACAGGGAGGAATGAGCAGTTCTTC,CASRGTGRNEQFF
TRBD2,TRBV7-2,TRBJ2-2,-,TGTGCCAGCAGCCTCTCCCCCCTAGCGGCGATCACCGGGGAGCTGTTTTTT,CASSLSPLAAITGELFF
-,TRBV5-4,TRBJ2-3,once,TGTGCCAGCAGCCCCCAGGACGGAGTCACAGATACGCAGTATTTT,CASSPQDGVTDTQYF
-,TRBV4-1,TRBJ2-3,-,TGCGCCAGCAGCCAAGCCGCGGAGACGGGGGATACGCAGTATTTT,CASSQAAETGDTQYF
-,TRBV19,TRBJ2-3,-,TGTGCCAGTAGTTCGCGTCCTAGCACAGATACGCAGTATTTT,CASSSRPSTDTQYF
TRBD2,TRBV5-4,TRBJ2-7,-,TGTGCCAGCAGCGTAGCTAGCGGGGGTCCTTCGGAGCAGTACTTC,CASSVASGGPSEQYF
TRBD2,TRBV27,TRBJ2-2,-,TGTGCCAGTATCAAAATGGGGACTAGCTGGAGGACCGGGGAGCTGTTTTTT,CASIKMGTSWRTGELFF
-,TRBV10-3,TRBJ1-5,-,TGTGCCATCAGTGTCGACCTTAATCAGCCCCAGCATTTT,CAISVDLNQPQHF
TRBD2,TRBV5-6,TRBJ2-1,-,TGTGCCAGCAGCCAATTGGGACTAGCAGAAAACAATGAGCAGTTCTTC,CASSQLGLAENNEQFF
TRBD2,TRBV28,TRBJ2-3,-,TGTGCCAGCAGTTTACCCTTGGTTGCGGGAGATTGGGATACGCAGTATTTT,CASSLPLVAGDWDTQYF
TRBD1,TRBV9,TRBJ2-7,-,TGTGCCAGCAGCACTCAGGGGGACTACGAGCAGTACTTC,CASSTQGDYEQYF
TRBD2,TRBV5-4,TRBJ2-1,-,TGTGCCAGCAGCTCACCTGGGACTAGTACCTACAATGAGCAGTTCTTC,CASSSPGTSTYNEQFF
TRBD1,TRBV9,TRBJ2-2,-,TGTGCCAGCAGCGCTTCAACAGGGGGCGTCGGGGAGCTGTTTTTT,CASSASTGGVGELFF
-,TRBV19,TRBJ1-5,-,TGTGCCAGTAGTAAGGGAAGGGTCGGGGAACAGCCCCAGCATTTT,CASSKGRVGEQPQHF
-,TRBV18,TRBJ2-1,-,TGTGCCAGCTCATCTACACGGGACGCAGATGAGCAGTTCTTC,CASSSTRDADEQFF
-,TRBV30,TRBJ2-6,-,TGTGCCTCGCTGTCCGGGGCCAACGTCCTGACTTTC,CASLSGANVLTF
TRBD1,TRBV5-8,TRBJ1-4,-,TGTGCCAGCAGCCTCCAGGGGGCCCGGGGGGAAAAACTGTTTTTT,CASSLQGARGEKLFF
-,TRBV5-1,TRBJ2-3,-,TGCGCCAGCAGCAGGATGGACAGGGAGGGGGCAGATACGCAGTATTTT,CASSRMDREGADTQYF
-,TRBV7-2,TRBJ2-5,-,TGTGCCAGCAGCTTAGCGGGAACCGCACGAGAGACCCAGTACTTC,CASSLAGTARETQYF
-,TRBV9,TRBJ2-7,-,TGTGCCAGCAGCGTGGGCTACATAGTCTCCGAGCAGTACTTC,CASSVGYIVSEQYF
-,TRBV14,TRBJ2-2,-,TGTGCCAGCAGCCCCAGCGGTGGGGACCTGCCCGGGGAGCTGTTTTTT,CASSPSGGDLPGELFF